One TCR beta chain is described in this entry. The sample is drawn from a study of blood T cell repertoires in COVID-19. Study as a whole: Acute and convalescent COVID-19 specimens originated in the United States, Italy and Spain.

Only in-frame clones appear in the TCRdb table, and some are missing; sequencing was by immunoSEQ multiplex PCR. The data contain approximately 110,000 clones, 80% to 90% of them seen just once; the ten biggest clones take up about 0.9%. CDR1 is SGDLS and CDR2 is YYNGEE in the germline V gene. The length of the CDR3 is 13 residues. The ends were cut back, 3 bases at V and 8 bases at J, with 13 bases in the middle. The sequence was obtained from a woman aged 50 to 60 with active or convalescent COVID-19. The chain recombines TRBV9 with TRBJ2-3, with D possibly TRBD2 on 5 matching bases. The source material was peripheral blood. The CDR3 coding sequence is TGTGCCAGCAGCGCCTCTAGCAAGGGTACGCAGTATTTT. Residues: CASSASSKGTQYF.